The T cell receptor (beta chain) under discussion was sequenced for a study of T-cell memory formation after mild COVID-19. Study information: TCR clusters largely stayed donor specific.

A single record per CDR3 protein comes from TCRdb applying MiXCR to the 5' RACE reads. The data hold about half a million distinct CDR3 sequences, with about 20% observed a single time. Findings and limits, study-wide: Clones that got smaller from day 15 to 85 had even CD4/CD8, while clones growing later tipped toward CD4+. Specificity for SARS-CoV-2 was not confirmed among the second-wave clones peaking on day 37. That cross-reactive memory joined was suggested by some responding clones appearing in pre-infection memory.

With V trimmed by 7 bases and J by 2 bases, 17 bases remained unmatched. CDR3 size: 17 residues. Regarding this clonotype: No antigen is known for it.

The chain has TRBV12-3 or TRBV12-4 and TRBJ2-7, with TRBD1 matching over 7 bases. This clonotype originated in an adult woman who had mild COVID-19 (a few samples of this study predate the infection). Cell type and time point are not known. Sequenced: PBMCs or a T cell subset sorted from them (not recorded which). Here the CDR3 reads CASIRVPRDSPTYEQYF. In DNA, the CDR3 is TGTGCCAGCATTAGAGTTCCGAGGGACAGCCCAACCTACGAGCAGTACTTC.